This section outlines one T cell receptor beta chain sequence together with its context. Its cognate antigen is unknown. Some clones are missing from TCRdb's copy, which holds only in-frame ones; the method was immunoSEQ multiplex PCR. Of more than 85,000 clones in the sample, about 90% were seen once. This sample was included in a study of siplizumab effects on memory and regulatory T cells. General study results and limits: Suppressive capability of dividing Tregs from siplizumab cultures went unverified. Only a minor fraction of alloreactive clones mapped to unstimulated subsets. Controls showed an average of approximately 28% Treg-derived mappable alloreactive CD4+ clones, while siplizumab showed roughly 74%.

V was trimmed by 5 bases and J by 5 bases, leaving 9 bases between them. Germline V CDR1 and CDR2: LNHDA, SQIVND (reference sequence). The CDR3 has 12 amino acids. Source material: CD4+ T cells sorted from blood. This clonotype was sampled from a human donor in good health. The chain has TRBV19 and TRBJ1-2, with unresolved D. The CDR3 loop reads CASSAAGYGYTF. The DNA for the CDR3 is TGTGCCAGTAGTGCCGCGGGTTATGGCTACACCTTC.